The rows below give T cell receptor beta chains drawn from one sample of a study of blood T cell repertoires in COVID-19. The protocol was immunoSEQ multiplex PCR, while the TCRdb copy is restricted to in-frame clones and leaves out a portion. The repertoire consists of 250,000 or so clones, with approximately 78% occurring once and the leading ten covering 3.4%. The material sequenced was peripheral blood. These TCRs come from a woman aged 18-35 years with acute or convalescent COVID-19. Each CDR3 is given with its conserved first and last residue. The D gene is left open where the match is weak. Rows give clone size only sometimes, using once, few, many, or a class for an expanded clone.

J gene: TRBJ1-3; V gene: TRBV28; D gene: -; clone size: -; CDR3 protein: CASTLRGSGNTIYF; CDR3 DNA: TGTGCCAGCACTCTAAGGGGGAGCGGAAACACCATATATTTT
J gene: TRBJ2-5; V gene: TRBV9; D gene: TRBD2; clone size: -; CDR3 protein: CASSSPGLAGGETQYF; CDR3 DNA: TGTGCCAGCAGCTCACCGGGACTAGCCGGAGGAGAGACCCAGTACTTC
J gene: TRBJ1-2; V gene: TRBV18; D gene: -; clone size: -; CDR3 protein: CASSPDRTPNYGYTF; CDR3 DNA: TGTGCCAGCTCACCCGACAGGACCCCTAACTATGGCTACACCTTC
J gene: TRBJ2-1; V gene: TRBV4-3; D gene: -; clone size: -; CDR3 protein: CASSQDWSGLYNEQFF; CDR3 DNA: TGCGCCAGCAGCCAAGATTGGAGCGGGCTATACAATGAGCAGTTCTTC
J gene: TRBJ1-5; V gene: TRBV5-1; D gene: TRBD1; clone size: once; CDR3 protein: CASSLGQGRQPQHF; CDR3 DNA: TGCGCCAGCAGCTTGGGACAGGGGAGGCAGCCCCAGCATTTT
J gene: TRBJ2-3; V gene: TRBV4-3; D gene: -; clone size: -; CDR3 protein: CASSQGNPYTDTQYF; CDR3 DNA: TGCGCCAGCAGCCAAGGAAACCCCTACACAGATACGCAGTATTTT
J gene: TRBJ2-1; V gene: TRBV7-9; D gene: TRBD1; clone size: -; CDR3 protein: CASSGGQGASYNEQFF; CDR3 DNA: TGTGCCAGCAGCGGTGGACAGGGGGCGTCCTACAATGAGCAGTTCTTC
J gene: TRBJ1-2; V gene: TRBV28; D gene: -; clone size: -; CDR3 protein: CASSSNNYTF; CDR3 DNA: TGTGCCAGCAGCTCCAACAACTACACCTTC
J gene: TRBJ1-5; V gene: TRBV28; D gene: -; clone size: -; CDR3 protein: CATKTGGNQPQHF; CDR3 DNA: TGTGCCACAAAAACGGGAGGCAATCAGCCCCAGCATTTT
J gene: TRBJ2-7; V gene: TRBV2; D gene: TRBD1; clone size: few; CDR3 protein: CASSVLVGVGGGTGDYEQYF; CDR3 DNA: TGTGCCAGCAGTGTTTTGGTTGGTGTGGGCGGAGGGACAGGGGACTACGAGCAGTACTTC